Below are 26 T cell receptor beta chains sequenced from a single sample in a study of beta chain features in type 1 diabetes. Findings and caveats of the study: Type 1 diabetes patients had TCRB CDR3s that were shorter (moderately but significantly so) in all four CD4+ subsets.

These receptors are not linked to any known antigen. TCRB transcripts that were expressed got sequenced, as all of the isolated RNA had been reverse transcribed. Some clones are missing from TCRdb's copy, which holds only in-frame ones; the method was immunoSEQ multiplex PCR. The repertoire holds a few hundred thousand clones, with around 12% as singletons. Sequencing was performed on naive CD4+ T cells from blood. Receptor source: a woman aged 18-29 years with type 1 diabetes.

In this sample, this clone turned up a few times. V usage is TRBV30 and J usage is TRBJ1-4; 9 bases match TRBD1. CDR3 size: 15 residues. The V gene's germline CDR1 is GTSNPN and CDR2 SVGIG (reference sequence). The ends lost 7 bases at V and 5 bases at J; junction bases unmatched: 11. The chain's CDR3 is CAFSRAGTGNEKLFF. The CDR3 bases are TGTGCCTTTTCTCGAGCCGGGACAGGGAATGAAAAACTGTTTTTT.

On this clone itself: Its ends do not fully match the called genes, so a read error is possible. The chain employs TRBV12-5 and TRBJ2-1; perhaps TRBD1 as D (6 bases). This CDR3 region has 14 residues. CDR1 is LGHNT and CDR2 is FRNRAP in the germline V gene. The CDR3 bases are TGTGCTAGTGGTTTCTCCTCAGTACAGGGATATCAGCTCTTC. Amino acid sequence: CASGFSSVQGYQLF.

V usage is TRBV11-2 and J usage is TRBJ1-2; D is perhaps TRBD1 (6 bases). Germline V lookup: CDR1 SGHAT, CDR2 FQNNGV. Trimming removed 1 base at V and 2 bases at J, with 8 bases between. The CDR3 covers 14 residues. CDR3 sequence (DNA): TGTGCCAGCAGCTTAGCTGGGGGCAACTATGGCTACACCTTC. It codes for CASSLAGGNYGYTF.

This clone was observed a handful of times. This chain uses TRBV29-1 with TRBJ1-1; D call uncertain. CDR3 length equals 12 residues. Per the germline V gene, CDR1 is SQVTM and CDR2 is ANQGSEA. Trimming cost V 0 bases and J 9 bases, with 11 bases left between them. This CDR3 is CSVEDGGMQAFF. In nucleotides, the CDR3 is TGCAGCGTTGAAGATGGAGGGATGCAAGCTTTCTTT.

The chain has TRBV7-9 and TRBJ2-7, with D maybe TRBD1 (6 bases). Germline V gene lookup returns CDR1 SEHNR and CDR2 FQNEAQ (reference sequence). Trimming removed 3 bases from V and 4 bases from J, with 13 bases in between. This CDR3 region has 14 residues. CDR3 region: CASSFRRGWYEQYF. CDR3 bases: TGTGCCAGCAGCTTTCGCAGGGGATGGTACGAGCAGTACTTC. The full variable domain, in which reference TRBV7-9 and TRBJ2-7 provide the parts outside the CDR3, is DTGVSQNPRHKITKRGQNVTFRCDPISEHNRLYWYRQTLGQGPEFLTYFQNEAQLEKSRLLSDRFSAERPKGSFSTLEIQRTEQGDSAMYLCASSFRRGWYEQYFGPGTRLTVT.

V usage is TRBV9 and J usage is TRBJ1-5, with D tentatively TRBD1 (5 bases). From germline, CDR1 is SGDLS and CDR2 YYNGEE. CDR3 size: 14 residues. Between the trimmed V and J ends, which lost 4 bases and 3 bases, there was a span of 11 bases. The CDR3 coding sequence is TGTGCCAGCAGCCCGGGGGGGGTCAATCAGCCCCAGCATTTT. As protein: CASSPGGVNQPQHF.

This clone occurred a few times. J is TRBJ2-7 and V is TRBV6-5; maybe TRBD1 (5 bases). CDR1 is MNHEY, CDR2 SVGAGI, per germline. V was trimmed by 6 bases and J by 6 bases, leaving 12 bases between them. The CDR3 is made up of 12 amino acids. The CDR3 spells CASRQGASEQYF. The CDR3 DNA reads TGTGCCAGCAGGCAGGGTGCCTCCGAGCAGTACTTC.

The V gene is TRBV21-1, the J gene TRBJ2-2; the table's TRBD2 call for D was not verified on the DNA. TRBV21-1 corresponds to a pseudogene. This CDR3 spans 17 amino acids. CDR3 coding DNA: TGTGCCAGCGTCTTTATTGGGGAGACAACGAACACCGGGGAGCTGTTTTTT. This sequence encodes CASVFIGETTNTGELFF.

V usage is TRBV7-3 and J usage is TRBJ2-4; 10 positions match TRBD2. Germline trimming cut 5 bases from V and 8 bases from J; bases unmatched to any gene: 12. Per the germline V gene, CDR1 is SGHTA and CDR2 is FQGTGA. The CDR3 totals 16 residues. The CDR3 protein is CASSQGASGRSDIQYF. DNA for the CDR3: TGTGCCAGCAGCCAGGGGGCTAGCGGGAGAAGTGACATTCAGTACTTC.

This clone was observed a handful of times. The CDR3 is CASSLLAGYDTDTQYF. The DNA for the CDR3 is TGCGCCAGCAGCCTACTAGCGGGATATGACACAGATACGCAGTATTTT. The chain combines TRBV4-3 with TRBJ2-3, with 10 bases fitting TRBD2. The J segment lost 2 bases and the V segment lost 4 bases, leaving 6 bases of the junction unmatched. This CDR3 has 16 residues. CDR1 is LGHNA, CDR2 YSLEER, per germline.

V gene TRBV11-3 combines with J gene TRBJ2-2; D is uncertain. V lost 5 bases and J 0 bases, leaving 13 bases between the germline ends. CDR1 is SGHNT, CDR2 YENEEA, per germline. The CDR3 has 16 residues. CDR3 loop: CASSPRVRPNTGELFF. The DNA for the CDR3 is TGTGCCAGCAGCCCTCGCGTGAGGCCGAACACCGGGGAGCTGTTTTTT.

The sample holds a few counts of this clone. This chain connects TRBV4-3 to TRBJ2-1; no definite D call. The CDR3 loop spans 16 amino acids. The ends were cut back, 0 bases at V and 4 bases at J, with 13 bases in the middle. Per the germline V gene, CDR1 is LGHNA and CDR2 is YSLEER. The CDR3 here is CASSQDRTVYYNEQFF. The CDR3 coding sequence is TGCGCCAGCAGCCAAGATCGAACAGTTTATTACAATGAGCAGTTCTTC.

This clone showed up just a few times. This chain connects TRBV29-1 to TRBJ2-1; 9 bases align to TRBD2. The CDR3 consists of 15 residues. Germline CDR1 and CDR2: SQVTM and ANQGSEA. V lost 6 bases to trimming and J lost 0 bases; unmatched junction nucleotides: 6. The CDR3 spells CSVASGTPSYNEQFF. The CDR3 DNA follows: TGCAGCGTAGCTAGCGGGACCCCCTCCTACAATGAGCAGTTCTTC.

The table lists this clone with a few counts. The chain recombines TRBV4-3 with TRBJ2-5, with D possibly being TRBD1 (6 bases). V lost 1 base and J 5 bases, leaving 8 bases between the germline ends. Germline CDR1 LGHNA, CDR2 YSLEER. The CDR3 totals 13 residues. The CDR3 reads CASSQVQGETQYF. The CDR3 nucleotides are TGCGCCAGCAGCCAAGTCCAGGGGGAGACCCAGTACTTC.

This clone has only a few counts. The chain employs TRBV6-6 and TRBJ1-1; TRBD1 might be the D (5 bases). Germline loops: CDR1 MNHNY, CDR2 SVGAGI (reference sequence). V was cut by 8 bases and J by 8 bases, with 6 bases left in between. CDR3 length equals 9 residues. CDR3 region: CASGGEAFF. CDR3 nucleotides: TGTGCCAGCGGGGGGGAAGCTTTCTTT.

The genes are TRBV7-2 and TRBJ2-5; 7 nucleotides align to TRBD2. V gave up 5 bases and J gave up 1 base; unmatched junction bases: 7. Germline loops: CDR1 SGHTA, CDR2 FQGNSA. The CDR3 runs 15 residues. In DNA form, the CDR3 reads TGTGCCAGCAGCCCAGGACTAGTTTCCCAAGAGACCCAGTACTTC. It yields the protein CASSPGLVSQETQYF.

This clone has a handful of counts. The CDR3 nucleotides read TGTGCCAGCAGCTTAGAAGGTAGCGGGCACTTAGTTTGGTACGAGCAGTTCTTC. Its protein product is CASSLEGSGHLVWYEQFF. V usage is TRBV11-3 and J usage is TRBJ2-1; the match to TRBD2 covers 7 bases. This CDR3 is built from 18 residues. In germline, CDR1 is SGHNT, CDR2 YENEEA. Germline trimming cut 0 bases from V and 10 bases from J; bases unmatched to any gene: 18.

V gene TRBV6-4 combines with J gene TRBJ1-2; D ambiguous. V shed 6 bases and J shed 8 bases, with 10 bases lying between them. This CDR3 comprises 11 residues. Germline CDR1 is MRHNA and CDR2 is SNTAGT. For the CDR3, the DNA is TGTGCCAGCAGAACACGTTGGGGCTACACCTTC. Protein product: CASRTRWGYTF.

This clone was observed a handful of times. The gene calls are TRBV30 and TRBJ2-3; 8 nucleotides agree with TRBD2. CDR3 size: 14 residues. CDR1 is GTSNPN, CDR2 SVGIG, per germline (reference sequence). Trimming at V came to 0 bases and at J to 4 bases, leaving 3 bases not matched to a gene. The CDR3 region has the DNA TGTGCCTGGAGTGTCCGGGGGGGATCAGATACGCAGTATTTT. Translation: CAWSVRGGSDTQYF. Looking up the rest from reference TRBV30 and TRBJ2-3 gives the full variable domain: SQTIHQWPATLVQPVGSPLSLECTVEGTSNPNLYWYRQAAGRGLQLLFYSVGIGQISSEVPQNLSASRPQDRQFILSSKKLLLSDSGFYLCAWSVRGGSDTQYFGPGTRLTVL.

The chain couples TRBV28 to TRBJ1-5; the D is unclear. The length of the CDR3 is 16 residues. Germline V gives CDR1 MDHEN, CDR2 SYDVKM. Trimming stripped 3 bases from V and 2 bases from J, with 14 bases between. CDR3 DNA sequence: TGTGCCAGCAGTTTGCGCAGGACTGTAGGCAATCAGCCCCAGCATTTT. Translating it yields CASSLRRTVGNQPQHF.

The rearrangement uses TRBV18 and TRBJ2-7; D might be TRBD2 (5 bases). There are 16 residues in the CDR3. Deletions cut 2 bases from V and 6 bases from J, with 20 bases between. Per the germline V gene, CDR1 is KGHSH and CDR2 is LQKENI. CDR3 coding DNA: TGTGCCAGCTCACCATTTATTCTAGCCGATTTGGTCGAGCAGTACTTC. This gives the protein CASSPFILADLVEQYF.

In its sample, this clone was seen a few times. V gene TRBV29-1 combines with J gene TRBJ2-2, with TRBD2 matching over 8 bases. V gave up 4 bases and J gave up 4 bases; unmatched junction bases: 11. Germline CDR1 SQVTM, CDR2 ANQGSEA. This CDR3 spans 16 amino acids. CDR3 DNA: TGCAGCGTTGGGGTCAGCGGGAGCGCCCCCACCGGGGAGCTGTTTTTT. Residues: CSVGVSGSAPTGELFF.

V usage is TRBV7-2 and J usage is TRBJ1-6; weak D call: TRBD1 (5 bases). Germline V gene lookup returns CDR1 SGHTA and CDR2 FQGNSA. The CDR3 has 18 residues. Trimming left V 5 bases short and J 0 bases short, with 17 bases between. The CDR3: CASSPKDTLLSYNSPLHF. CDR3 sequence (DNA): TGTGCCAGCAGCCCAAAGGACACTCTCCTCTCCTATAATTCACCCCTCCACTTT.

The chain combines TRBV11-3 with TRBJ2-5; TRBD2 agrees at 7 bases. Germline CDR1 and CDR2: SGHNT and YENEEA. CDR3 length: 14 residues. Unmatched junction bases numbered 5, after V lost 2 bases and J lost 5 bases. CDR3 nucleotide sequence: TGTGCCAGCAGCTTATCTGCCGGGGGGGAGACCCAGTACTTC. This sequence encodes CASSLSAGGETQYF.

This rearrangement joins TRBV9 to TRBJ1-1, with D tentatively TRBD1 (5 bases). V was pared by 6 bases and J by 3 bases, with 15 bases between. The length of the CDR3 is 14 residues. Germline CDR1 is SGDLS and CDR2 is YYNGEE. The CDR3 DNA follows: TGTGCCAGCACTTCGCGGGACTGGGACACTGAAGCTTTCTTT. Its translation is CASTSRDWDTEAFF.

V usage is TRBV29-1 and J usage is TRBJ2-7, with no clear D. The CDR3 covers 15 residues. CDR1 and CDR2 (germline): SQVTM, ANQGSEA. The V gene lost 7 bases and the J gene lost 1 base, with 20 bases spanning the gap. The CDR3 DNA sequence: TGCAGCGCCCTCCAAGTCCGGTTTCCATCCTACGAGCAGTACTTC. This translates into CSALQVRFPSYEQYF.